The 26 T cell receptor beta chains reported below all come from one sample, sequenced in a study of T-cell reconstitution after alpha-beta-depleted transplantation in children listed by TCRdb under 2016. This sample's treatment or condition label indicates: allogeneic hematopoietic cell transplantation with graft depleted of TCRalphabeta T cells and CD19 B cells. The library was generated by PCR. The sample was run on an Illumina HiSeq 2500. Molecular barcoding was employed in the preparation of TCR libraries, with unique molecular identifiers being used to normalize TCRbeta repertoire quantification. Through fastp at Q25 and MiXCR, TCRdb rebuilt clones from the public reads, retaining in-frame beta chains. Rows are unified per CDR3 protein, each entry keeping the most common DNA and genes. The sample table lists 200,000 to 250,000 distinct CDR3 sequences, roughly 7.7% of them with a count of one. 6.3% of the sample is in the top ten clones.

This specimen was PBMCs, mostly from graft donor cells, taken 180 days after TCRalphabeta/CD19-depleted stem cell transplant. Every receptor here comes from a male patient aged 5 to 17 who had a stem cell transplant for acute lymphoblastic leukemia, so the T cells may come from the graft donor.

This clonotype was recorded many times. This chain links TRBV3-1 with TRBJ2-4; D is unresolved. The germline V gene has CDR1 LGHDT and CDR2 YNNKEL (reference sequence). CDR3 length: 16 amino acids. The V end lost 8 bases, the J end lost 6 bases, and 23 bases lay between the germline ends. The CDR3 reads CASANHGSSILNIQYF. In DNA, the CDR3 is TGTGCCAGCGCGAATCACGGCAGCTCCATCTTAAACATTCAGTACTTC.

Concerning this clonotype: A read error is possible here, since a much larger clone lies one base away. The chain combines TRBV12-3 or TRBV12-4 with TRBJ2-2, with 8 positions matching TRBD1. The CDR3 covers 17 residues. The CDR3 region is CAISFRTGRLITGELFF. The CDR3 DNA reads as TGTGCCATCAGTTTTAGGACAGGGCGACTTATCACCGGGGAGCTGTTTTTT.

This clonotype was seen ten or more times. This sequence joins TRBV5-6 and TRBJ2-3; weak D call: TRBD2 (6 bases). The CDR3 runs to 14 residues. The germline V gene encodes CDR1 SGHDT and CDR2 YYEEEE. The ends were cut back, 2 bases at V and 6 bases at J, with 13 bases in the middle. The CDR3 DNA is TGTGCCAGCAGCTTCCCCCCTCGGGGGGATACGCAGTATTTT. Protein product: CASSFPPRGDTQYF.

This clonotype was picked up many times. The chain uses TRBV18 and TRBJ2-2; 7 bases fit TRBD2. V dropped 3 bases and J dropped 2; count of bases not matched to a gene: 12. Germline loops: CDR1 KGHSH, CDR2 LQKENI. This CDR3 has 18 residues. The CDR3 region is CASSPFFASGINTGELFF. CDR3 sequence (DNA): TGTGCCAGCTCACCTTTTTTCGCTAGCGGAATTAACACCGGGGAGCTGTTTTTT.

The V gene is TRBV19, the J gene TRBJ2-3; TRBD2 matches at 7 bases. The CDR3 spans 14 residues. The ends lost 7 bases at V and 1 base at J; junction bases unmatched: 5. Germline V CDR1 and CDR2: LNHDA, SQIVND (reference sequence). For the CDR3, the DNA is TGTGCCAGTACTCTCAGCGGGGGCACAGATACGCAGTATTTT. Amino acids: CASTLSGGTDTQYF.

In its sample, this clonotype was seen many times. The chain combines TRBV5-1 with TRBJ2-7; TRBD1 matches 7 bases. Unmatched junction bases numbered 8, after V lost 0 bases and J lost 2 bases. The CDR3 consists of 16 residues. From germline, CDR1 is SGHRS and CDR2 YFSETQ. The CDR3 bases are TGCGCCAGCAGCTTGGGACTACTTGGGACAGCCTACGAGCAGTACTTC. Translation gives CASSLGLLGTAYEQYF. Full variable domain (remainder filled in from reference TRBV5-1 and TRBJ2-7): KAGVTQTPRYLIKTRGQQVTLSCSPISGHRSVSWYQQTPGQGLQFLFEYFSETQRNKGNFPGRFSGRQFSNSRSEMNVSTLELGDSALYLCASSLGLLGTAYEQYFGPGTRLTVT.

This chain uses TRBV6-5 with TRBJ2-2, with D perhaps TRBD2 (5 bases). V dropped 3 bases and J dropped 5 bases, with 13 bases sitting between them. CDR1 and CDR2 (germline): MNHEY, SVGAGI. This CDR3 spans 15 amino acids. The CDR3 nucleotides are TGTGCCAGCAGTTATAAAGCGGTTGGGACCGGGGAGCTGTTTTTT. Its protein product is CASSYKAVGTGELFF.

This chain joins TRBV6-2 or TRBV6-3 and TRBJ2-3, with TRBD2 matching over 7 bases. This CDR3 is built from 16 residues. The V segment lost 2 bases and the J segment 0 bases; nucleotides outside the gene matches: 5. Per germline, CDR1 MNHEY and CDR2 SVGEGT. The CDR3 DNA reads as TGTGCCAGCAGTTACGCTAGCGGTGCTAGCACAGATACGCAGTATTTT. It is translated as CASSYASGASTDTQYF.

This clonotype was observed many times. The V gene is TRBV20-1, the J gene TRBJ2-7, with D perhaps TRBD2 (7 bases). Trimming took off 0 bases at V and 3 bases at J, with 12 bases between the two ends. CDR1 is DFQATT, CDR2 SNEGSKA, per germline (reference sequence). The CDR3 has 14 residues. The CDR3 DNA is TGCAGTGCTAGAGATGGCGGGGGCGACTACGAGCAGTACTTC. Translating it yields CSARDGGGDYEQYF.

This clonotype has at least ten counts. The chain combines TRBV29-1 with TRBJ2-1; D uncertain. The germline V gene has CDR1 SQVTM and CDR2 ANQGSEA. V was clipped by 6 bases and J by 12 bases, with 18 bases between them. The CDR3 has 12 amino acids. The CDR3 loop is CSVASNSLGQFF. CDR3 nucleotide sequence: TGCAGCGTCGCTTCAAACTCCTTAGGGCAGTTCTTC.

The chain is built from TRBV12-3 or TRBV12-4 and TRBJ1-2; unclear D gene. Trimming removed 3 bases at V and 1 base at J, with 6 bases between. This CDR3 has 13 residues. The CDR3 DNA sequence: TGTGCCAGCAGTTTTAGCCATAACTATGGCTACACCTTC. This gives the protein CASSFSHNYGYTF.

This sequence joins TRBV12-2 and TRBJ2-1; the tabulated D call, TRBD2, remains unverified against the DNA. TRBV12-2 is a pseudogene. The CDR3 has 18 amino acids. The CDR3 protein is CASRLAGLALSSYNEQFF. CDR3 bases: TGTGCAAGTCGCTTAGCGGGACTAGCGCTCAGCTCCTACAATGAGCAGTTCTTC.

This clonotype was recorded many times. The chain links TRBV27 to TRBJ1-6; D may be TRBD1 (5 bases). V gave up 8 bases and J gave up 9 bases, with 17 bases separating them. This CDR3 is built from 14 residues. CDR1 and CDR2 from the germline V gene are MNHEY and SMNVEV (reference sequence). The CDR3 DNA follows: TGTGCCAGCGGAGGAGACAGTATCCGTTCACCCCTCCACTTT. Amino acid sequence: CASGGDSIRSPLHF.

This clonotype showed up many times. The V and J genes are TRBV3-1 and TRBJ2-3; perhaps TRBD2 as D (6 bases). The CDR3 sequence is 14 residues long. V lost 5 bases and J lost 0, with 9 bases in between. The germline V gene has CDR1 LGHDT and CDR2 YNNKEL (reference sequence). For the CDR3, the DNA is TGTGCCAGCAGCTCCGGGACTAGCACAGATACGCAGTATTTT. Amino acid sequence: CASSSGTSTDTQYF.

This clonotype was seen repeatedly, ten times or more. This sequence joins TRBV29-1 and TRBJ2-7; the D gene is possibly TRBD2 (5 bases). The CDR3 extends over 13 amino acids. The ends were cut back, 1 base at V and 7 bases at J, with 14 bases in the middle. Germline V gene lookup returns CDR1 SQVTM and CDR2 ANQGSEA. The CDR3 region is CSVEGKGLGEQYF. CDR3 in DNA: TGCAGCGTTGAAGGGAAAGGACTTGGGGAGCAGTACTTC.

This clonotype was observed at least ten times. The chain carries TRBV29-1 and TRBJ2-1; 10 bases are shared with TRBD1. Germline-derived CDR1 and CDR2 are SQVTM and ANQGSEA. This CDR3 region has 13 residues. V lost 6 bases, J lost 7 bases, and 6 bases stayed unmatched. The CDR3: CSVDRGQSNEQFF. In DNA form, the CDR3 reads TGCAGCGTCGACAGGGGGCAATCTAATGAGCAGTTCTTC.

This chain links TRBV3-1 with TRBJ2-7; 9 positions match TRBD2. CDR1 and CDR2 from the germline V gene are LGHDT and YNNKEL (reference sequence). The CDR3 extends over 17 amino acids. The ends lost 11 bases at V and 3 bases at J; junction bases unmatched: 20. This CDR3 is CACCPEGGLAGLYEQYF. For the CDR3, the DNA is TGTGCCTGCTGCCCCGAGGGTGGCCTAGCGGGACTCTACGAGCAGTACTTC.

The sample holds a few counts of this clonotype. V gene TRBV27 combines with J gene TRBJ1-5, with D perhaps matching TRBD1 (5 bases). V lost 8 bases to trimming and J lost 4 bases, with 15 bases between them. The germline CDR1 and CDR2 sequences are MNHEY and SMNVEV (reference sequence). This CDR3 contains 14 residues. In DNA form, the CDR3 reads TGTGCCAGCCGCGAGAGGGGAGGGAATCAGCCCCAGCATTTT. Translated: CASRERGGNQPQHF.

This clonotype was seen ten or more times. This sequence joins TRBV5-1 and TRBJ2-3, with D possibly matching TRBD1 (5 bases). The CDR3 loop spans 15 amino acids. V lost 7 bases to trimming and J lost 2 bases, with 17 bases between them. Germline values: CDR1 SGHRS, CDR2 YFSETQ. The CDR3 is CASRLDNTLTDTQYF. The CDR3 nucleotides read TGCGCCAGCCGGCTGGACAACACGCTCACAGATACGCAGTATTTT.

There are many counts of this clonotype. The chain has TRBV29-1 and TRBJ1-1; 7 nucleotides agree with TRBD1. V dropped 6 bases and J dropped 1; count of bases not matched to a gene: 5. Per germline, CDR1 SQVTM and CDR2 ANQGSEA. CDR3 size: 13 residues. CDR3 bases: TGCAGCGTCAACAGGGGCGCGAACACTGAAGCTTTCTTT. Translating gives CSVNRGANTEAFF.

This clonotype was counted ten times or more. V gene TRBV27 combines with J gene TRBJ1-2; D may be TRBD1 (5 bases). The germline V gene has CDR1 MNHEY and CDR2 SMNVEV (reference sequence). The V end was cut by 6 bases, the J end by 4 bases, with 12 bases between. The CDR3 totals 13 residues. CDR3 loop: CASRLRETYGYTF. The CDR3 DNA follows: TGTGCCAGCAGACTCAGGGAGACCTATGGCTACACCTTC.

There are many counts of this clonotype. V usage is TRBV12-3 or TRBV12-4 and J usage is TRBJ2-1, with TRBD2 matching over 9 bases. The CDR3 runs to 15 residues. J was trimmed by 5 bases and V by 5 bases; bases with no gene match: 7. The CDR3 protein is CASSLGLAINNEQFF. The CDR3, as DNA: TGTGCCAGCAGTCTAGGACTAGCGATTAACAATGAGCAGTTCTTC.

Many counts were recorded for this clonotype. Here the CDR3 DNA reads TGTGCCAGCAGTGGGGGCAGGGAAGGGAGTGAAAAACTGTTTTTT. Amino acid sequence: CASSGGREGSEKLFF. The chain is built from TRBV7-8 and TRBJ1-4; D may be TRBD1 (6 bases). V was pared by 6 bases and J by 7 bases, with 18 bases between. The CDR3 contains 15 residues. Germline CDR1 and CDR2: SGHVS and FQNEAQ.

The table lists this clonotype with many counts. The genes are TRBV7-2 and TRBJ1-5; D remains ambiguous. V lost 3 bases, J lost 3 bases, and 12 bases lay in between. Germline CDR1 and CDR2: SGHTA and FQGNSA. CDR3 size: 15 residues. The CDR3 DNA sequence: TGTGCCAGCAGCTTTATGAATGGGCCCAATCAGCCCCAGCATTTT. Its protein product is CASSFMNGPNQPQHF.

This clonotype was recorded many times. The chain employs TRBV7-9 and TRBJ1-1; a possible D gene is TRBD1 (5 bases). The germline V gene encodes CDR1 SEHNR and CDR2 FQNEAQ (reference sequence). The CDR3 loop spans 17 amino acids. V was cut by 3 bases and J by 0 bases, with 17 bases left in between. The CDR3 nucleotides are TGTGCCAGCAGCTTTCGAGACAGTTCTGGGATGAACACTGAAGCTTTCTTT. It encodes CASSFRDSSGMNTEAFF.

This clonotype was seen repeatedly, ten times or more. The chain uses TRBV25-1 and TRBJ1-2; D call uncertain. The CDR3 is 14 amino acids. The ends were cut back, 1 base at V and 5 bases at J, with 11 bases in the middle. CDR1 MGHDK and CDR2 SYGVNS come from the germline V gene. CDR3: CASSESGGRYGYTF. The DNA for the CDR3 is TGTGCCAGCAGTGAATCAGGTGGACGGTATGGCTACACCTTC.